The following is a TCR beta chain sequence with its context. What it binds is not known. Researchers ran the PCR with 60 Vbeta and 13 Jbeta primers. TCRdb's copy holds only in-frame clones and misses some; the assay was immunoSEQ multiplex PCR. The sample includes about 120,000 clones, around 80% of them seen just once. This CDR3 region has 13 residues. Germline lookup yields CDR1 MNHNY and CDR2 SVGAGI (reference sequence). Deletions cut 6 bases from V and 6 bases from J, with 12 bases between. The sample originates from a study of cytomegalovirus exposure and HLA in healthy donors. Study observations and caveats: The authors reported that TCR beta sequences could predict HLA-A and HLA-B alleles. These predictions were accurate for most subjects in the first cohort. High specificity and sensitivity for cytomegalovirus status were reported for the classifier.

V usage is TRBV6-6 and J usage is TRBJ2-1; tentative D call: TRBD1 (5 bases). The clonotype comes from a woman aged 18 to 35 in good health and CMV-seronegative. The sequencing input was PBMCs. The CDR3 bases are TGTGCCAGCAGCCACAGGATACCCAATGAGCAGTTCTTC. Encoded protein: CASSHRIPNEQFF.